A single sample is the source of the 21 T cell receptor beta chains below, sequenced in a study of resident and recirculating memory T cells in vitiligo. Method: immunoSEQ multiplex PCR; TCRdb's copy keeps in-frame clones and lacks some. The data show tens of thousands of clones, roughly 90% seen once. Sequenced material: blood. Receptors were obtained from a male donor with vitiligo.

The rearrangement links TRBV6-5 to TRBJ1-1; D is uncertain. This CDR3 region has 14 residues. The germline CDR1 and CDR2 sequences are MNHEY and SVGAGI. The V end lost 7 bases, the J end lost 4 bases, and 16 bases lay between the germline ends. The CDR3 sequence is CASNARGPSTEAFF. The CDR3 nucleotides read TGTGCCAGCAATGCCCGCGGGCCCAGCACTGAAGCTTTCTTT.

This rearrangement joins TRBV30 to TRBJ1-6, with D possibly TRBD1 on 5 matching bases. Germline V gene lookup returns CDR1 GTSNPN and CDR2 SVGIG (reference sequence). Between the trimmed V and J ends, which lost 5 bases and 10 bases, there was a span of 12 bases. This CDR3 contains 12 residues. The CDR3 reads CAWAGSSSPLHF. The CDR3 DNA follows: TGTGCCTGGGCAGGGTCAAGCTCACCCCTCCACTTT.

The chain employs TRBV16 and TRBJ1-1; weak D call: TRBD1 (5 bases). This CDR3 contains 15 residues. Germline CDR1 and CDR2: KGHSY and FQNENV. Trimming pared 4 bases from V and 0 bases from J, leaving 12 bases between. The CDR3 DNA reads TGTGCCAGCAGCCCCCGACAGAGGATGAACACTGAAGCTTTCTTT. Amino acid sequence: CASSPRQRMNTEAFF.

This clone was detected only once. V is TRBV2 and J is TRBJ2-3, with 9 bases aligning to TRBD1. Germline CDR1 SNHLY, CDR2 FYNNEI. V trimming: 3 bases; J trimming: 5 bases; junction bases outside the gene matches: 6. The CDR3 covers 15 residues. The DNA for the CDR3 is TGTGCCAGCAGTGATGGGACAGGGAGTGGAGATACGCAGTATTTT. Its protein product is CASSDGTGSGDTQYF. Full variable domain (outside the CDR3, taken from reference TRBV2 and TRBJ2-3): EPEVTQTPSHQVTQMGQEVILRCVPISNHLYFYWYRQILGQKVEFLVSFYNNEISEKSEIFDDQFSVERPDGSNFTLKIRSTKLEDSAMYFCASSDGTGSGDTQYFGPGTRLTVL.

This clone has just one count. This chain connects TRBV7-9 to TRBJ1-1; TRBD1 might be the D (6 bases). Trimming cost V 10 bases and J 5 bases, with 14 bases left between them. There are 12 residues in the CDR3. Per germline, CDR1 SEHNR and CDR2 FQNEAQ (reference sequence). CDR3 sequence: CATGQWGTEAFF. DNA for the CDR3: TGTGCCACCGGACAGTGGGGGACTGAAGCTTTCTTT. Full variable domain (outside the CDR3, taken from reference TRBV7-9 and TRBJ1-1): DTGVSQNPRHKITKRGQNVTFRCDPISEHNRLYWYRQTLGQGPEFLTYFQNEAQLEKSRLLSDRFSAERPKGSFSTLEIQRTEQGDSAMYLCATGQWGTEAFFGQGTRLTVV.

This chain joins TRBV29-1 and TRBJ2-1, with 9 bases aligning to TRBD1. Germline values: CDR1 SQVTM, CDR2 ANQGSEA. The trim removed 4 bases at V and 4 bases at J, leaving 5 bases unmatched. The CDR3 runs 14 residues. The CDR3 sequence is CSVVGQGEYNEQFF. The CDR3 nucleotides are TGCAGCGTTGTGGGACAGGGAGAGTACAATGAGCAGTTCTTC.

The chain joins TRBV20-1 to TRBJ2-5; the D is unclear. V lost 8 bases and J 3 bases, leaving 10 bases between the germline ends. Looked up from germline, CDR1 is DFQATT and CDR2 is SNEGSKA (reference sequence). The CDR3 contains 11 residues. CDR3 region: CSPLAEETQYF. CDR3 nucleotide sequence: TGCAGTCCCCTGGCAGAAGAGACCCAGTACTTC.

This chain joins TRBV7-8 and TRBJ2-5, with 7 bases that match TRBD1. The CDR3 contains 16 residues. Germline values: CDR1 SGHVS, CDR2 FQNEAQ. J was trimmed by 5 bases and V by 4 bases; bases with no gene match: 13. The CDR3 here is CASSSYQDRLGETQYF. The CDR3 nucleotides are TGTGCCAGCAGCTCCTACCAGGACAGGCTGGGGGAGACCCAGTACTTC. Combining the CDR3 with reference TRBV7-8 and TRBJ2-5 gives the whole variable domain GAGVSQSPRYKVAKRGQDVALRCDPISGHVSLFWYQQALGQGPEFLTYFQNEAQLDKSGLPSDRFFAERPEGSVSTLKIQRTQQEDSAVYLCASSSYQDRLGETQYFGPGTRLLVL.

The chain uses TRBV7-2 and TRBJ2-5, with 11 bases matching TRBD2. V was clipped by 5 bases and J by 0 bases; unmatched bases: 5. The CDR3 extends over 16 amino acids. Germline V gene lookup returns CDR1 SGHTA and CDR2 FQGNSA. CDR3 nucleotides: TGTGCCAGCAGCCCTCCTAGCGGGGGGTACCAAGAGACCCAGTACTTC. Amino acids: CASSPPSGGYQETQYF.

This clone was detected a few times. V usage is TRBV10-3 and J usage is TRBJ1-1; 7 bases line up with TRBD1. CDR1 ENHRY and CDR2 SYGVKD come from the germline V gene. After removal of 8 bases from V and 6 bases from J, the junction contained 9 bases not matched to a gene. This CDR3 contains 13 residues. The DNA of the CDR3 is TGTGCCATCTCCTCCGACAGGGCGGCTGAAGCTTTCTTT. This gives the protein CAISSDRAAEAFF.

As DNA, the CDR3 is TGCGCCAGCAGCTTGGTGCAGGGAAGTAATGAAAAACTGTTTTTT. This codes for CASSLVQGSNEKLFF. V gene TRBV5-1 combines with J gene TRBJ1-4; perhaps TRBD1 as D (5 bases). Germline V gives CDR1 SGHRS, CDR2 YFSETQ. This CDR3 has 15 residues. The V end was cut by 0 bases, the J end by 4 bases, with 10 bases between.

The chain carries TRBV5-8 and TRBJ2-1, with 13 bases matching TRBD2. Germline V lookup: CDR1 SGHTS, CDR2 YDEGEE. This CDR3 has 18 amino acids. V lost 4 bases to trimming and J lost 0 bases; unmatched junction nucleotides: 7. CDR3 amino acids: CASSLGLAGDISYNEQFF. The DNA for the CDR3 is TGTGCCAGCAGCCTCGGACTAGCGGGGGACATCTCCTACAATGAGCAGTTCTTC.

This chain joins TRBV6-6 and TRBJ2-7, with a weak D call TRBD2 (6 bases). Germline V CDR1 and CDR2: MNHNY, SVGAGI (reference sequence). V lost 3 bases and J lost 1, with 10 bases in between. The CDR3 contains 14 residues. CDR3 in DNA: TGTGCCAGCAGTTATGGAGGGGAATCCTACGAGCAGTACTTC. This codes for CASSYGGESYEQYF.

A note on this clone: Mismatch with germline at one junction end may stem from a read error. V is TRBV7-7 and J is TRBJ2-5; 8 nucleotides match TRBD2. CDR3 size: 14 residues. Germline CDR1 is SSHAT and CDR2 is FNYEAQ (reference sequence). For the CDR3, the DNA is TGTGCTAGCAGCTTTTCGGGACTAGAAGAGACCCAGTACTTC. Amino acid sequence: CASSFSGLEETQYF.

V and J are TRBV7-8 and TRBJ2-7, with unresolved D. This CDR3 has 14 amino acids. Trimming cost V 0 bases and J 0 bases, with 6 bases left between them. CDR1 SGHVS and CDR2 FQNEAQ come from the germline V gene. CDR3 in DNA: TGTGCCAGCAGCTTAGCGGGCAACTCCTACGAGCAGTACTTC. Translating gives CASSLAGNSYEQYF.

This clone turned up a few times. The chain links TRBV27 to TRBJ1-1; the match to TRBD1 covers 9 bases. After removal of 3 bases from V and 4 bases from J, the junction contained 6 bases not matched to a gene. Looked up from germline, CDR1 is MNHEY and CDR2 is SMNVEV (reference sequence). The CDR3 is 15 residues long. CDR3: CASSLSGTGSTEAFF. CDR3 coding DNA: TGTGCCAGCAGTTTGTCCGGGACAGGGTCCACTGAAGCTTTCTTT.

The rearrangement links TRBV6-4 to TRBJ1-6; D remains unclear. Trimming took off 0 bases at V and 11 bases at J, with 11 bases between the two ends. Germline-derived CDR1 and CDR2 are MRHNA and SNTAGT. The CDR3 is 14 residues long. In DNA form, the CDR3 reads TGTGCCAGCAGTGACTCCGGGGAACGGGCACCCCTCCACTTT. The encoded protein is CASSDSGERAPLHF.

This chain joins TRBV6-1 and TRBJ2-3; D is perhaps TRBD2 (6 bases). Trimming left V 2 bases short and J 3 bases short, with 12 bases between. The CDR3 totals 15 residues. Germline V gene lookup returns CDR1 MNHNS and CDR2 SASEGT. CDR3 amino acids: CASSERTAGTDTQYF. CDR3 bases: TGTGCCAGCAGTGAAAGGACGGCGGGGACAGATACGCAGTATTTT.

The rearrangement joins TRBV18 to TRBJ1-5; D possibly corresponds to TRBD1 (6 bases). CDR1 and CDR2 from the germline V gene are KGHSH and LQKENI. CDR3 length equals 17 residues. V shed 0 bases and J shed 0 bases, with 12 bases lying between them. The CDR3 loop is CASSPPQTGDSNQPQHF. CDR3 sequence (DNA): TGTGCCAGCTCACCACCCCAGACAGGCGATAGCAATCAGCCCCAGCATTTT.

This clone has just a few counts. CDR3 in DNA: TGTGCCAGCAGCCTTGTAGGGGTTGGAAACACCATATATTTT. It encodes CASSLVGVGNTIYF. The chain recombines TRBV11-2 with TRBJ1-3; D is perhaps TRBD1 (5 bases). V lost 5 bases and J lost 3, with 11 bases in between. Per the germline V gene, CDR1 is SGHAT and CDR2 is FQNNGV. The CDR3 is 14 residues long.

The rearrangement joins TRBV30 to TRBJ1-5; D may be TRBD1 (6 bases). V shed 5 bases and J shed 7 bases, with 15 bases lying between them. CDR1 and CDR2 (germline): GTSNPN, SVGIG (reference sequence). There are 13 residues in the CDR3. CDR3 residues: CAWSTGLRQPQHF. The CDR3, as DNA: TGTGCCTGGTCAACAGGGCTACGCCAGCCCCAGCATTTT.